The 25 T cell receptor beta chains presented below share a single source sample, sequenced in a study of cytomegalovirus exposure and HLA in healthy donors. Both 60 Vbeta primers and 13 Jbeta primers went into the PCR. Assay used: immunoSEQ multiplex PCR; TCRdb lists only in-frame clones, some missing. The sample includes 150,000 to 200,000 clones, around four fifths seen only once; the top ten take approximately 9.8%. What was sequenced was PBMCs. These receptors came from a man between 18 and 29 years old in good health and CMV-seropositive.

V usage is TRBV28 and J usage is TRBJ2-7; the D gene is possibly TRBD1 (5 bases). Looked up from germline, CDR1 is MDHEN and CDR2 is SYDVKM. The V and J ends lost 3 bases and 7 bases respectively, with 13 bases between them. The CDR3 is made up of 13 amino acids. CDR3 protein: CASSFRTRLEQYF. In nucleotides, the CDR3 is TGTGCCAGCAGTTTCCGGACACGCTTGGAGCAGTACTTC.

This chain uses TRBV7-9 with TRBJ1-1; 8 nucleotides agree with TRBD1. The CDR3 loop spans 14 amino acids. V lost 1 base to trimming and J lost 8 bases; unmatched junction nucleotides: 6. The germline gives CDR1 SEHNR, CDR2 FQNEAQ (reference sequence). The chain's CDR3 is CASSLDRGAVEAFF. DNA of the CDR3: TGTGCCAGCAGCTTAGACAGGGGGGCGGTAGAAGCTTTCTTT.

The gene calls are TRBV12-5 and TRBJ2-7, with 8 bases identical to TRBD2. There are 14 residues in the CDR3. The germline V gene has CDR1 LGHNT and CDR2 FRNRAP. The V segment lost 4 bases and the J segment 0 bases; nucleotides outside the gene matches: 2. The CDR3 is CASGSGGGSYEQYF. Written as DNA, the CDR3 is TGTGCTAGTGGTTCGGGGGGGGGCTCCTACGAGCAGTACTTC. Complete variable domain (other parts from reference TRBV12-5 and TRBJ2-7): DARVTQTPRHKVTEMGQEVTMRCQPILGHNTVFWYRQTMMQGLELLAYFRNRAPLDDSGMPKDRFSAEMPDATLATLKIQPSEPRDSAVYFCASGSGGGSYEQYFGPGTRLTVT.

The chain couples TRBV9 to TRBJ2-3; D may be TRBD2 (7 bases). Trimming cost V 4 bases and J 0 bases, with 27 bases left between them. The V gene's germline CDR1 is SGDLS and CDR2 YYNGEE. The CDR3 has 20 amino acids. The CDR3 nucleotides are TGTGCCAGCAGCCCAGGGGAGTGGGGGGGAGGAACCTTCAGCACAGATACGCAGTATTTT. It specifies CASSPGEWGGGTFSTDTQYF.

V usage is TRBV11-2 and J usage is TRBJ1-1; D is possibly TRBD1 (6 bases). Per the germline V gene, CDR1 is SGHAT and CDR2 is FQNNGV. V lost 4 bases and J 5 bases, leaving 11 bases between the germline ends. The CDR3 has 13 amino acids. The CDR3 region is CASSSVGGTEAFF. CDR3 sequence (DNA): TGTGCCAGCAGCTCTGTAGGGGGAACTGAAGCTTTCTTT.

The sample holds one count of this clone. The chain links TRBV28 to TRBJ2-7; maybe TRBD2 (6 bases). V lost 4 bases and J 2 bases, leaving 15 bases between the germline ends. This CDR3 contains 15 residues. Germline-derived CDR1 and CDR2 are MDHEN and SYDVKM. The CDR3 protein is CASSSDAGYTYEQYF. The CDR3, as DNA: TGTGCCAGCAGTTCAGACGCGGGATATACCTACGAGCAGTACTTC.

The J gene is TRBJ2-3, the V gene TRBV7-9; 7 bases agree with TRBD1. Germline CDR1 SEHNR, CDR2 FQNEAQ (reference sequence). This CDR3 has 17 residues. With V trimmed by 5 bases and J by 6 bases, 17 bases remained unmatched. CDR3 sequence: CASSHPDREVSEDTQYF. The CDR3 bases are TGTGCCAGCAGCCACCCAGACAGGGAAGTCTCCGAGGATACGCAGTATTTT.

The CDR3 loop is CASSLDQSLSNTEAFF. The CDR3 bases are TGTGCCAGCAGCTTAGATCAAAGCCTATCGAACACTGAAGCTTTCTTT. The chain employs TRBV11-2 and TRBJ1-1; D call uncertain. V was trimmed by 0 bases and J by 1 base, leaving 12 bases between them. This CDR3 comprises 16 residues. Germline CDR1 reads SGHAT; CDR2 reads FQNNGV.

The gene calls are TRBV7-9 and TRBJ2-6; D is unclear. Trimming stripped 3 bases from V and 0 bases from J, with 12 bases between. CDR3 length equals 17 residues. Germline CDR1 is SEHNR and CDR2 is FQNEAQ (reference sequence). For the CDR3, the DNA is TGTGCCAGCAGCTTCGAGGCCCGAATCTCTGGGGCCAACGTCCTGACTTTC. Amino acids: CASSFEARISGANVLTF.

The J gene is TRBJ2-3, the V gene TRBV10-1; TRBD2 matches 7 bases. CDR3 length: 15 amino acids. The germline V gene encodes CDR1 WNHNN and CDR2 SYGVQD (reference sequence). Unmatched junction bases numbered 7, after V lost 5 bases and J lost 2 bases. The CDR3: CASSQSGTITDTQYF. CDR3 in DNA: TGCGCCAGCAGTCAGAGCGGGACCATCACAGATACGCAGTATTTT.

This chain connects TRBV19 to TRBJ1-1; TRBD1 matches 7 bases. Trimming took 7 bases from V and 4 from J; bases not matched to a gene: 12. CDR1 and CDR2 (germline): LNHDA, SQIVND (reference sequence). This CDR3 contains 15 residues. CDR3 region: CASILRTGDGTEAFF. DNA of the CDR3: TGTGCCAGTATCCTCCGCACAGGGGATGGCACTGAAGCTTTCTTT.

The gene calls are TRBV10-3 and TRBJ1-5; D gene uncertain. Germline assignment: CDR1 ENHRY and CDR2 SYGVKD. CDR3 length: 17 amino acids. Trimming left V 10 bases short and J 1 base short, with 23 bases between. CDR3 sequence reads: CATAFEPARGSNQPQHF. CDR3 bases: TGTGCCACCGCCTTCGAGCCAGCCCGAGGGAGCAATCAGCCCCAGCATTTT.

CDR3 region: CASAAGRLVNNEQFF. In nucleotides, the CDR3 is TGTGCCAGCGCGGCGGGGCGCCTAGTAAACAATGAGCAGTTCTTC. The rearrangement uses TRBV27 and TRBJ2-1, with D possibly being TRBD2 (6 bases). From germline, CDR1 is MNHEY and CDR2 SMNVEV (reference sequence). Trimming removed 8 bases from V and 5 bases from J, with 19 bases in between. The CDR3 has 15 amino acids.

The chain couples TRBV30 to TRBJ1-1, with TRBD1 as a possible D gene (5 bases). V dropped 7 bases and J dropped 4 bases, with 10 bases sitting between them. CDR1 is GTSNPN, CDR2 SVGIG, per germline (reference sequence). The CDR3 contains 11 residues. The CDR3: CASAGTTEAFF. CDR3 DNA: TGTGCCTCGGCGGGGACCACTGAAGCTTTCTTT.

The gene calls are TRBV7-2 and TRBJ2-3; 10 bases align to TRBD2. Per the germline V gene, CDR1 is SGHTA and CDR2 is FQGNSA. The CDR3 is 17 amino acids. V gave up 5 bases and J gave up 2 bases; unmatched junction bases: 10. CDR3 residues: CASSPGGAGGFTDTQYF. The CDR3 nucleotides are TGTGCCAGCAGCCCCGGGGGAGCGGGAGGGTTCACAGATACGCAGTATTTT. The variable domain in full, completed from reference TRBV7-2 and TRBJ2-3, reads GAGVSQSPSNKVTEKGKDVELRCDPISGHTALYWYRQSLGQGLEFLIYFQGNSAPDKSGLPSDRFSAERTGGSVSTLTIQRTQQEDSAVYLCASSPGGAGGFTDTQYFGPGTRLTVL.

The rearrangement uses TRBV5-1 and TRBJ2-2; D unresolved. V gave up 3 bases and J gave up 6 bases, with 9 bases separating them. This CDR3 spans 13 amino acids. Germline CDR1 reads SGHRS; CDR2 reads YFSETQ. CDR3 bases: TGCGCCAGCAGCTCGATGCGCCCCGGGGAGCTGTTTTTT. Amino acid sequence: CASSSMRPGELFF.

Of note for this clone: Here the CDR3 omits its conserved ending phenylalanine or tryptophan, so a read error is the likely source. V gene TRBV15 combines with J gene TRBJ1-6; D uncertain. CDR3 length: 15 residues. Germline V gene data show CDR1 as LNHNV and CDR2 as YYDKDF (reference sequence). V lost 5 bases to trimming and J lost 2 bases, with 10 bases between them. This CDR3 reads CATSAVAAYNSPLHL. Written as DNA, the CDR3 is TGTGCCACCAGCGCTGTTGCTGCCTATAATTCACCCCTCCACCTT.

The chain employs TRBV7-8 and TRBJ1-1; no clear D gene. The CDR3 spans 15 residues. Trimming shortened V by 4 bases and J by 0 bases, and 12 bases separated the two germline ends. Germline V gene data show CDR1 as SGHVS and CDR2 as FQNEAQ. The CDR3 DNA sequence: TGTGCCAGCAGCTCCCACCGAGGCCTGAACACTGAAGCTTTCTTT. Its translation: CASSSHRGLNTEAFF.

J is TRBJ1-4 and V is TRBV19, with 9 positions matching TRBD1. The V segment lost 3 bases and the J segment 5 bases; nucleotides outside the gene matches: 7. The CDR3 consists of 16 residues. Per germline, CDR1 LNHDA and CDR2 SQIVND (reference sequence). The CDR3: CASSIPPGTGNEKLFF. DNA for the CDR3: TGTGCCAGTAGTATTCCCCCCGGGACAGGGAATGAAAAACTGTTTTTT.

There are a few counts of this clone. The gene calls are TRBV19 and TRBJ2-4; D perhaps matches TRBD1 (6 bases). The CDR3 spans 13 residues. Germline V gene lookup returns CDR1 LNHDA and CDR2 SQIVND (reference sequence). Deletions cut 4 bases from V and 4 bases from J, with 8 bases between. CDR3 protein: CASSTDRKNIQYF. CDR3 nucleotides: TGTGCCAGTAGTACGGACAGAAAAAACATTCAGTACTTC.

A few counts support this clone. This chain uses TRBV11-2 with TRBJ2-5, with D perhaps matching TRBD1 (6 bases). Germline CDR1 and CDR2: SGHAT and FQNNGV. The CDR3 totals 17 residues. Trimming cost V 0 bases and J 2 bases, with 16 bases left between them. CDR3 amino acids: CASSLDWVGTLQETQYF. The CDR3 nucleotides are TGTGCCAGCAGCTTAGATTGGGTCGGGACACTGCAAGAGACCCAGTACTTC.

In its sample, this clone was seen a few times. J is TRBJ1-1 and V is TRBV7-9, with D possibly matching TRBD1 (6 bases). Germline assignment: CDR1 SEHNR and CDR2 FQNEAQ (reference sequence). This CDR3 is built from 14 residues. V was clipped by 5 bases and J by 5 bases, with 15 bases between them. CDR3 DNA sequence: TGTGCCAGCAGCCGGATAGGACAGCCAACTGAAGCTTTCTTT. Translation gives CASSRIGQPTEAFF.

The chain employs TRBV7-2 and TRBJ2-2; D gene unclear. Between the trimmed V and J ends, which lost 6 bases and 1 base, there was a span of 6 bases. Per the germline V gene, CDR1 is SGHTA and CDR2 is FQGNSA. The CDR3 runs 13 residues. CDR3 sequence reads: CASRRQNTGELFF. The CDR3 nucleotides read TGTGCCAGCAGGAGACAGAACACCGGGGAGCTGTTTTTT.

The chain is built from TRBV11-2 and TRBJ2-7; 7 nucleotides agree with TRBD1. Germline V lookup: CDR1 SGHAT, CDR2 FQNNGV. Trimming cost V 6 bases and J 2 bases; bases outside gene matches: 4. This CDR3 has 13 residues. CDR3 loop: CASRLQGTYEQYF. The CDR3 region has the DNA TGTGCCAGCAGGCTACAGGGGACCTACGAGCAGTACTTC.

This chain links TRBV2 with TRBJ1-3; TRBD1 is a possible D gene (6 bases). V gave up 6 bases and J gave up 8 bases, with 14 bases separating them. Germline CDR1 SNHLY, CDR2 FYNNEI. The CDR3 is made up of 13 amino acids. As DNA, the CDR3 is TGTGCCAGCAGATCTTACAGGGTTGACACCATATATTTT. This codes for CASRSYRVDTIYF.